The 12 T cell receptor beta chains presented below share a single source sample, sequenced in a study of T cell repertoires in cytomegalovirus infection. In TCRdb, the reads were re-called with MiXCR into one record per CDR3 protein. The sample lists 680,000 or so distinct CDR3 sequences; around 31% were seen once. These TCRs are of unknown antigen specificity. Sequencing used cultured PBMCs, obtained from culture after CMV antigen stimulation. These receptors all come from a human donor in good health (CMV status not recorded). Some clones in this sample may be carry-over from other donors' samples.

This clonotype was seen a handful of times. The chain recombines TRBV5-6 with TRBJ1-2, with D hard to call. Germline V gives CDR1 SGHDT, CDR2 YYEEEE. V lost 3 bases, J lost 8 bases, and 11 bases lay in between. The CDR3 extends over 12 amino acids. CDR3 bases: TGTGCCAGCAGCTATGAGTCACGGGGCTACACCTTC. This sequence encodes CASSYESRGYTF.

The chain has TRBV7-2 and TRBJ2-7; tentatively, D is TRBD2 (5 bases). Trimming shortened V by 2 bases and J by 6 bases, and 17 bases separated the two germline ends. Germline V gene lookup returns CDR1 SGHTA and CDR2 FQGNSA. This CDR3 contains 15 residues. The CDR3 nucleotides read TGTGCCAGCAGCTTACTCTCCCCCTCCGCGGGCGAGCAGTACTTC. Translated, it gives CASSLLSPSAGEQYF. Combining the CDR3 with reference TRBV7-2 and TRBJ2-7 gives the whole variable domain GAGVSQSPSNKVTEKGKDVELRCDPISGHTALYWYRQSLGQGLEFLIYFQGNSAPDKSGLPSDRFSAERTGGSVSTLTIQRTQQEDSAVYLCASSLLSPSAGEQYFGPGTRLTVT.

The chain recombines TRBV7-8 with TRBJ2-7; TRBD2 matches 7 bases. Germline V lookup: CDR1 SGHVS, CDR2 FQNEAQ. This CDR3 contains 16 residues. The ends lost 1 base at V and 0 bases at J; junction bases unmatched: 6. CDR3 protein: CASSLGRGGDSYEQYF. The CDR3 DNA follows: TGTGCCAGCAGCTTAGGGAGGGGAGGGGACTCCTACGAGCAGTACTTC.

CDR3 bases: TGTGCCAGCAGCGTGGCTATCTCTGGAAACACCATATATTTT. Its translation is CASSVAISGNTIYF. The gene calls are TRBV7-2 and TRBJ1-3; D remains unclear. Germline V gene data show CDR1 as SGHTA and CDR2 as FQGNSA. The CDR3 totals 14 residues. V was cut by 5 bases and J by 0 bases, with 8 bases left in between.

The V gene is TRBV2, the J gene TRBJ1-1, with D possibly matching TRBD1 (6 bases). Trimming cost V 6 bases and J 7 bases, with 27 bases left between them. Germline-derived CDR1 and CDR2 are SNHLY and FYNNEI. The CDR3 is 17 residues long. The CDR3 nucleotides are TGTGCCAGCAGCGTACCAGGGGCAGGACAAGGGGCGGATGAAGCTTTCTTT. This encodes CASSVPGAGQGADEAFF. The variable domain in full, with the rest retrieved from reference TRBV2 and TRBJ1-1, is EPEVTQTPSHQVTQMGQEVILRCVPISNHLYFYWYRQILGQKVEFLVSFYNNEISEKSEIFDDQFSVERPDGSNFTLKIRSTKLEDSAMYFCASSVPGAGQGADEAFFGQGTRLTVV.

This clonotype appeared a few times. The chain's CDR3 is CASTHRQGSSNYGYTF. CDR3 DNA sequence: TGTGCCAGCACCCACCGACAGGGATCGTCTAACTATGGCTACACCTTC. The chain uses TRBV5-4 and TRBJ1-2; the match to TRBD1 covers 7 bases. Per germline, CDR1 SGHNT and CDR2 YYREEE (reference sequence). With 6 bases clipped from V and 0 bases from J, the junction kept 11 bases outside the gene matches. The CDR3 spans 16 residues. The full variable domain, in which reference TRBV5-4 and TRBJ1-2 provide the parts outside the CDR3, is ETGVTQSPTHLIKTRGQQVTLRCSSQSGHNTVSWYQQALGQGPQFIFQYYREEENGRGNFPPRFSGLQFPNYSSELNVNALELDDSALYLCASTHRQGSSNYGYTFGSGTRLTVV.

This clonotype was seen only a few times. V usage is TRBV19 and J usage is TRBJ2-4; D perhaps matches TRBD1 (6 bases). Germline values: CDR1 LNHDA, CDR2 SQIVND (reference sequence). V lost 5 bases and J lost 8, with 25 bases in between. The CDR3 has 17 residues. The CDR3 here is CASSSLLQGTSGDIQYF. The CDR3 DNA is TGTGCCAGTAGTTCACTTCTCCAGGGGACCTCTGGGGACATTCAGTACTTC.

This clonotype appeared many times. This chain links TRBV6-1 with TRBJ2-1, with D maybe TRBD1 (6 bases). V lost 6 bases to trimming and J lost 8 bases, with 20 bases between them. Germline CDR1 and CDR2: MNHNS and SASEGT. This CDR3 region has 15 residues. In nucleotides, the CDR3 is TGTGCCAGCAGATCGAACAGGGCCCCTTCCGATGAGCAGTTCTTC. Protein: CASRSNRAPSDEQFF.

There are a few counts of this clonotype. The chain carries TRBV7-9 and TRBJ2-3, with D possibly TRBD2 on 5 matching bases. The ends were cut back, 7 bases at V and 3 bases at J, with 11 bases in the middle. Germline assignment: CDR1 SEHNR and CDR2 FQNEAQ (reference sequence). The CDR3 length is 13 residues. Here the CDR3 DNA reads TGTGCCAGCACTAGCACACAAACAGATACGCAGTATTTT. It codes for CASTSTQTDTQYF.

V gene TRBV6-2 or TRBV6-3 combines with J gene TRBJ1-5; D unresolved. Trimming took off 5 bases at V and 2 bases at J, with 10 bases between the two ends. CDR1 MNHEY and CDR2 SVGEGT come from the germline V gene. The CDR3 is 14 residues long. The CDR3 bases are TGTGCCAGCAGTCGTGGCTCGGGCAATCAGCCCCAGCATTTT. Protein: CASSRGSGNQPQHF.

The table lists this clonotype with a few counts. This chain's CDR3 is CSVSGETGRIIYEQYF. The CDR3 nucleotides are TGCAGCGTAAGCGGGGAAACCGGGAGGATAATTTACGAGCAGTACTTC. The chain joins TRBV29-1 to TRBJ2-7; 7 bases are a match to TRBD2. Germline CDR1 and CDR2: SQVTM and ANQGSEA. V gave up 6 bases and J gave up 4 bases; unmatched junction bases: 18. The CDR3 is made up of 16 amino acids.

The chain links TRBV5-4 to TRBJ2-5, with 9 bases lining up with TRBD1. The length of the CDR3 is 15 residues. V trimming: 4 bases; J trimming: 5 bases; junction bases outside the gene matches: 9. CDR1 SGHNT and CDR2 YYREEE come from the germline V gene (reference sequence). In nucleotides, the CDR3 is TGTGCCAGCAGCGCCCAACAGGGGGCTGTGGAGACCCAGTACTTC. Its protein product is CASSAQQGAVETQYF.